The sequence of this T cell receptor beta chain was determined in a study of blood T cell repertoires in COVID-19. Across the study: Donors in the United States, Italy and Spain gave samples during acute or convalescent COVID-19. The cDNA or gDNA used as material had been derived from T cells, B-cell-depleted T cells, or PBMCs.

Original methodology: Amplification with reference gene primers provided the estimates of nucleated cell counts. Profiling relied on immunoSEQ multiplex PCR, and the TCRdb table lists in-frame clones only, not all of them. Clone size and the V and J calls come from that table; the DNA yielded D and trimming. The sample holds fewer than 300,000 clones, just over 90% seen once. CDR3 size: 15 residues. V was clipped by 3 bases and J by 1 base; unmatched bases: 5. The V gene's germline CDR1 is SGHRS and CDR2 YFSETQ. The sample consisted of peripheral blood. The chain joins TRBV5-1 to TRBJ2-3; 7 nucleotides line up with TRBD2. This sequence was found in a young woman with COVID-19, enrolled during active disease. The CDR3 reads CASSSGLGGTDTQYF. CDR3 bases: TGCGCCAGCAGCTCAGGACTAGGGGGCACAGATACGCAGTATTTT.